These 8 T cell receptor beta chains were all obtained from the same sample, sequenced in a study of shared clonotypes between healthy human individuals. Here immunoSEQ multiplex PCR was the method, and the copy in TCRdb shows in-frame clones only, minus some. The sample has about 1.5 million clones; approximately 97% are singletons. Sequencing was performed on naive CD4+ T cells sorted from blood. The sample's subset: CD45RA+ positively selected. The receptors were sampled from a man aged 30-40 years in good health.

The gene calls are TRBV5-8 and TRBJ2-7; 8 nucleotides match TRBD2. From germline, CDR1 is SGHTS and CDR2 YDEGEE. V lost 4 bases and J lost 0; bases outside the gene matches: 3. This CDR3 has 14 amino acids. The CDR3, as DNA: TGTGCCAGCAGCCGGGAGGGGCTCTCCTACGAGCAGTACTTC. Translating gives CASSREGLSYEQYF.

V is TRBV29-1 and J is TRBJ2-7; D is perhaps TRBD1 or TRBD2 (5 bases each). Germline V CDR1 and CDR2: SQVTM, ANQGSEA. This CDR3 has 13 amino acids. The V gene lost 6 bases and the J gene lost 3 bases, with 15 bases spanning the gap. As DNA, the CDR3 is TGCAGCGTAGGGACGGAAGGGTTCTACGAGCAGTACTTC. Residues: CSVGTEGFYEQYF.

The genes are TRBV28 and TRBJ1-2; D not resolved. Trimming left V 5 bases short and J 8 bases short, with 18 bases between. The CDR3 loop spans 14 amino acids. The V gene's germline CDR1 is MDHEN and CDR2 SYDVKM. CDR3 DNA sequence: TGTGCCAGCAGTAAAGTCCCCGGATGGAACGGCTACACCTTC. Its translation: CASSKVPGWNGYTF.

This clone appeared once. J is TRBJ2-7 and V is TRBV5-3; D unclear. TRBV5-3 is marked as an open reading frame, function uncertain. CDR3 length: 14 residues. V gave up 0 bases and J gave up 6 bases, with 13 bases separating them. DNA of the CDR3: TGTGCCAGAAGCTTGGAAATAAAGGGATTCGAGCAGTACTTC. Its translation is CARSLEIKGFEQYF.

The rearrangement joins TRBV7-9 to TRBJ2-5, with 7 bases fitting TRBD2. Germline loops: CDR1 SEHNR, CDR2 FQNEAQ (reference sequence). Losses at the gene ends were 8 bases for V and 4 bases for J; bases not matched to a gene: 7. The CDR3 covers 13 residues. In DNA form, the CDR3 reads TGTGCCAGCGGGACTAACCACCCAGAGACCCAGTACTTC. Translating gives CASGTNHPETQYF.

This clone came up once. The chain employs TRBV19 and TRBJ1-3; D remains ambiguous. Germline CDR1 reads LNHDA; CDR2 reads SQIVND (reference sequence). There are 14 residues in the CDR3. Trimming stripped 8 bases from V and 0 bases from J, with 11 bases between. In DNA form, the CDR3 reads TGTGCCAGTTCAAAGGGCAGCTCTGGAAACACCATATATTTT. Translation gives CASSKGSSGNTIYF.

As to this clone: The sample holds other DNA sequences that translate to the same CDR3. CDR3 nucleotides: TGCGCCAGCAGCTTGCGGGCGGGAGTCGGTGAGACCCAGTACTTC. Translating gives CASSLRAGVGETQYF. This chain uses TRBV5-1 with TRBJ2-5, with 7 bases that match TRBD2. The CDR3 covers 15 residues. V trimming: 1 base; J trimming: 5 bases; junction bases outside the gene matches: 8. CDR1 SGHRS and CDR2 YFSETQ come from the germline V gene.

The chain combines TRBV29-1 with TRBJ2-1; TRBD1 agrees at 9 bases. The junction had 7 bases not matched to a gene; V was cut back by 5 bases and J by 2 bases. CDR1 and CDR2 (germline): SQVTM, ANQGSEA. The CDR3 is 15 amino acids. The DNA for the CDR3 is TGCAGCGTTAAAGCCCGACAGGGGGCCTACAATGAGCAGTTCTTC. Translating it yields CSVKARQGAYNEQFF.